This entry describes one T cell receptor beta chain. Its antigen is unidentified. The CDR3 is 13 residues long. Germline V CDR1 and CDR2: SGHRS, YFSETQ. Trimming shortened V by 5 bases and J by 7 bases, and 10 bases separated the two germline ends. Primers: 60 Vbeta forward and 13 Jbeta reverse. The method was immunoSEQ multiplex PCR; TCRdb's version includes in-frame clones alone and lacks a portion of them. The data contain more than 150,000 clones, 82% of them singletons. This specimen belongs to a study of cytomegalovirus exposure and HLA in healthy donors. Study-wide results and limits: Most of the CMV-associated TCR beta chains (in a later analysis) appeared to be HLA-restricted.

The source of this sequence is a man aged 40-49 years in good health and CMV-seronegative. The chain has TRBV5-1 and TRBJ1-6; D is perhaps TRBD1 (5 bases). The specimen was PBMCs. CDR3: CASRQGPNSPLHF. For the CDR3, the DNA is TGCGCCAGCAGGCAGGGCCCCAATTCACCCCTCCACTTT. The variable domain in full, completed from reference TRBV5-1 and TRBJ1-6, reads KAGVTQTPRYLIKTRGQQVTLSCSPISGHRSVSWYQQTPGQGLQFLFEYFSETQRNKGNFPGRFSGRQFSNSRSEMNVSTLELGDSALYLCASRQGPNSPLHFGNGTRLTVT.